The 10 T cell receptor beta chains reported below all come from one sample, sequenced in a study of T cell responses to AZD1222 COVID-19 vaccine. TCRdb's copy holds only in-frame clones and misses some; the assay was immunoSEQ multiplex PCR. The sample holds 110,000 or so clones, approximately 90% seen once. The specimen comprised peripheral blood, sampled 28 days after the second AZD1222 dose. These receptors came from an adult who received the AZD1222 COVID-19 vaccine.

The chain has TRBV14 and TRBJ1-2; D not resolved. CDR1 is SGHDN and CDR2 is FVKESK in the germline V gene. V lost 3 bases, J lost 4 bases, and 9 bases lay in between. This CDR3 spans 13 amino acids. The CDR3 loop is CASSHGRVYGYTF. Written as DNA, the CDR3 is TGTGCCAGCAGCCATGGGAGGGTCTATGGCTACACCTTC.

This sequence joins TRBV27 and TRBJ2-5; D perhaps matches TRBD2 (7 bases). Germline CDR1 reads MNHEY; CDR2 reads SMNVEV (reference sequence). V lost 6 bases and J 4 bases, leaving 27 bases between the germline ends. This CDR3 has 18 amino acids. CDR3: CASRQKVFRGGIGETQYF. In nucleotides, the CDR3 is TGTGCCAGCAGACAAAAGGTTTTTAGGGGGGGCATTGGAGAGACCCAGTACTTC.

This clone came up once. The chain combines TRBV7-3 with TRBJ2-1; the D call may be TRBD1 or TRBD2 (5 bases each). Germline V gene data show CDR1 as SGHTA and CDR2 as FQGTGA. The CDR3 covers 14 residues. Between the trimmed V and J ends, which lost 5 bases and 6 bases, there was a span of 14 bases. The CDR3 loop is CASSATNGGNEQFF. In DNA form, the CDR3 reads TGTGCCAGCAGCGCCACAAATGGGGGCAATGAGCAGTTCTTC.

The CDR3 sequence is CASSKNTEAFF. The CDR3 nucleotides read TGTGCCAGCAGCAAAAACACTGAAGCTTTCTTT. V and J are TRBV7-9 and TRBJ1-1; D ambiguous. Trimming took off 5 bases at V and 2 bases at J, with 3 bases between the two ends. CDR3 length: 11 residues. The germline CDR1 and CDR2 sequences are SEHNR and FQNEAQ (reference sequence).

V and J are TRBV12-5 and TRBJ1-1; D possibly corresponds to TRBD1 (6 bases). The V gene's germline CDR1 is LGHNT and CDR2 FRNRAP. Trimming stripped 6 bases from V and 9 bases from J, with 17 bases between. The CDR3 spans 13 residues. The CDR3 coding sequence is TGTGCTAGTGGCGCCGAAGGGGGGATAAAAGCTTTCTTT. It encodes CASGAEGGIKAFF.

The J gene is TRBJ1-1, the V gene TRBV5-1; D ambiguous. The CDR3 runs 17 residues. V was cut by 0 bases and J by 5 bases, with 20 bases left in between. Germline V lookup: CDR1 SGHRS, CDR2 YFSETQ. The CDR3 region has the DNA TGCGCCAGCAGCTTGGGTGCATCTCTTCCCGTGGGAACTGAAGCTTTCTTT. It yields the protein CASSLGASLPVGTEAFF.

The chain couples TRBV21-1 to TRBJ1-5; TRBD1 is taken as the D call from the table, unchecked against the DNA. TRBV21-1 is flagged as a pseudogene. The CDR3 has 16 residues. The CDR3 DNA is TGTGCCAGCAGGACCGACAGGCCTTATAGCAATCAGCCCCAGCATTTT. Its protein product is CASRTDRPYSNQPQHF.

This sequence joins TRBV4-1 and TRBJ1-2; unclear D gene. Germline V gene sequence: CDR1 MGHRA, CDR2 YSYEKL. Trimming removed 1 base at V and 4 bases at J, with 13 bases between. This CDR3 has 15 amino acids. In DNA form, the CDR3 reads TGCGCCAGCAGCCAAGTGGGCGAGACAATCTATGGCTACACCTTC. Residues: CASSQVGETIYGYTF.

This chain connects TRBV2 to TRBJ1-6; no firm D call. Trimming stripped 6 bases from V and 4 bases from J, with 7 bases between. Germline CDR1 reads SNHLY; CDR2 reads FYNNEI. This CDR3 region has 13 residues. DNA for the CDR3: TGTGCCAGCAGACAGAATTATAATTCACCCCTCCACTTT. Translated: CASRQNYNSPLHF.

The rearrangement links TRBV27 to TRBJ1-5; 10 nucleotides agree with TRBD1. Germline CDR1 reads MNHEY; CDR2 reads SMNVEV (reference sequence). The CDR3 has 12 amino acids. The junction had 2 bases not matched to a gene; V was cut back by 8 bases and J by 7 bases. CDR3 nucleotides: TGTGCCAGCCGGACAGGGGGACAGCCCCAGCATTTT. As protein: CASRTGGQPQHF.